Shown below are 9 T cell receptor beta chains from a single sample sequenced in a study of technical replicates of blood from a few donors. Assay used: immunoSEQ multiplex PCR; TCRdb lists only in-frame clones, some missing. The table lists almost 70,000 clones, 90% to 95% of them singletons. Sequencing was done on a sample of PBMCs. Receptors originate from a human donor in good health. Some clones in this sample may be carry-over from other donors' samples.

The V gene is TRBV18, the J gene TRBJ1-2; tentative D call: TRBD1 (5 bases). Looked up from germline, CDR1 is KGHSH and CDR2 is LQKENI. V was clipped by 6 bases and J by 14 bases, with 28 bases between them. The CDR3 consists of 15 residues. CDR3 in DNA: TGTGCCAGCTCCCCTTCCGATGGTGCGGGGACGACGAGGACCTTC. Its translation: CASSPSDGAGTTRTF.

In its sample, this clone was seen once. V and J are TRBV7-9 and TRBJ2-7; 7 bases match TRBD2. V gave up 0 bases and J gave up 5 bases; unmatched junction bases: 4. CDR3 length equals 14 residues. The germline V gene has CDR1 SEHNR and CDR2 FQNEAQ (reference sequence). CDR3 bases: TGTGCCAGCAGCTTAGCGGGAGGGAAAAACGAGCAGTACTTC. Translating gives CASSLAGGKNEQYF.

The CDR3: CASSGAIGAGLNYGYTF. As DNA, the CDR3 is TGTGCCAGCAGCGGGGCTATTGGGGCCGGGCTTAACTATGGCTACACCTTC. The rearrangement uses TRBV9 and TRBJ1-2, with a tentative D call TRBD1 (5 bases). Germline V gene lookup returns CDR1 SGDLS and CDR2 YYNGEE. Deletions cut 3 bases from V and 1 base from J, with 19 bases between. The CDR3 has 17 amino acids. Full variable domain (rest looked up from reference TRBV9 and TRBJ1-2): DSGVTQTPKHLITATGQRVTLRCSPRSGDLSVYWYQQSLDQGLQFLIQYYNGEERAKGNILERFSAQQFPDLHSELNLSSLELGDSALYFCASSGAIGAGLNYGYTFGSGTRLTVV.

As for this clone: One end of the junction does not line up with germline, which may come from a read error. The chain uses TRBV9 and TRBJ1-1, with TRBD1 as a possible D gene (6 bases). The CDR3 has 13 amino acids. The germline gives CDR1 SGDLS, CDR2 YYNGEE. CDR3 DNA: TGTGCCAGCAGCGGTATTCAGGGGTACAGGGCTAGTTTT. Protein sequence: CASSGIQGYRASF.

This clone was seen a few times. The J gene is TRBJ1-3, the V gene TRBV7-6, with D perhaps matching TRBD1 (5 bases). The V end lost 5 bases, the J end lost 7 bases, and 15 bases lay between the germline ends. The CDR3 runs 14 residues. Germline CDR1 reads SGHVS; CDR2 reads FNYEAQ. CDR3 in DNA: TGTGCCAGCAGCCCAGGGCCAGGGATTAACACCATATATTTT. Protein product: CASSPGPGINTIYF.

The CDR3 DNA reads as TGTGCCACCAGCAGAGATTATACGCCCGGGGCTGAAGCTTTCTTT. It is translated as CATSRDYTPGAEAFF. This chain links TRBV15 with TRBJ1-1; no clear D. There are 15 residues in the CDR3. V lost 0 bases and J lost 6, with 14 bases in between. Looked up from germline, CDR1 is LNHNV and CDR2 is YYDKDF (reference sequence).

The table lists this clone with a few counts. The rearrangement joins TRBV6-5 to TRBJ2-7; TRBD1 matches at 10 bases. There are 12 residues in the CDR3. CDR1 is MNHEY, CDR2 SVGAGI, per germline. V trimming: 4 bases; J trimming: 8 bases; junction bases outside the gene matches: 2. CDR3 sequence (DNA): TGTGCCAGCAGTTCAGACAGGGGGCAGCAGTACTTC. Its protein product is CASSSDRGQQYF.

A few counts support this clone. Written as DNA, the CDR3 is TGCACCAGCAGCCAAGATAAACCCGGGAGCTCCTACAATGAGCAGTTCTTC. It yields the protein CTSSQDKPGSSYNEQFF. The chain joins TRBV1 to TRBJ2-1; the table's D call of TRBD2 was not tested on the DNA. TRBV1 is an annotated pseudogene. The CDR3 runs 17 residues.

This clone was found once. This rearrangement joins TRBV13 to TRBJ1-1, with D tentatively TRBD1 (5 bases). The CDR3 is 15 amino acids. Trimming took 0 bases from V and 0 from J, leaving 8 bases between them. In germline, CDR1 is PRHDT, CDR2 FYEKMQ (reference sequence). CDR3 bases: TGTGCCAGCAGCTTAGGCAGGGACTTGAACACTGAAGCTTTCTTT. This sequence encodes CASSLGRDLNTEAFF.